The present T cell receptor (beta chain) was sequenced within a study of regulatory T cells in long-lasting Graves disease. With 0 bases removed from V and 2 bases from J, the gap between germline ends came to 13 bases. CDR1 is GTSNPN, CDR2 SVGIG, per germline (reference sequence). The CDR3 consists of 16 residues. Time point denoted: newly diagnosed GD, antithyroid drugs for less than 3 months. There was RNA extracted from PBMCs, and the TCR library was made from it. Investigators prepared the TCR beta libraries by applying iRepertoire HTBI primers and Arm-PCR of CDR3 regions. MiXCR was run by TCRdb on the multiplex PCR reads, yielding one entry per CDR3 protein. The profile shows over 200,000 distinct CDR3 sequences, more than 15% of them singletons. The same data also went into a second study, on T cells in Graves' hyperthyroidism and ophthalmopathy. According to that study: Using the HTBI primer set, a first-round RT-PCR was run on the TCR CDR3. Most thyroid clonotypes that were expanded above 0.001 also turned up in blood. By a 13 V-J model, ophthalmopathy was set apart from stable hyperthyroidism.

The source material was peripheral blood mononuclear cells (PBMCs), sampled at new diagnosis, from a patient treated with antithyroid drugs. This clonotype was sampled from a woman in her twenties or thirties with Graves disease. This chain links TRBV30 with TRBJ2-2; D may be TRBD1 or TRBD2 (6 bases each). The CDR3 sequence is CAWSVRGQGNTGELFF. The CDR3, as DNA: TGTGCCTGGAGTGTACGGGGGCAGGGAAACACCGGGGAGCTGTTTTTT.